The 10 T cell receptor beta chains below were found in one sample sequenced in a study of beta chain features in type 1 diabetes. Findings and limits, study-wide: In every one of the four CD4+ subsets, TCRB CDR3s were moderately but significantly shorter in Type 1 diabetes patients.

Every isolated RNA sample was fully reverse transcribed, so sequencing captured expressed TCRB transcripts. The data were produced by immunoSEQ multiplex PCR, yet TCRdb's version contains in-frame clones alone and is incomplete. Among about 280,000 clones listed, approximately 15% were seen once. Antigens for these TCRs are unknown. Sequenced: naive CD4+ T cells from blood. The origin of the receptors is a man aged 18-30 years with type 1 diabetes.

This clone was counted only a few times. This chain connects TRBV19 to TRBJ2-7; 9 bases are shared with TRBD1. With 2 bases clipped from V and 5 bases from J, the junction kept 4 bases outside the gene matches. CDR1 and CDR2 (germline): LNHDA, SQIVND (reference sequence). The CDR3 has 14 amino acids. The chain's CDR3 is CASSIRQGGHEQYF. CDR3 DNA: TGTGCCAGTAGTATACGACAGGGGGGCCACGAGCAGTACTTC.

This clone was seen only a few times. This sequence joins TRBV5-1 and TRBJ2-2; D gene unclear. V lost 7 bases and J 6 bases, leaving 7 bases between the germline ends. This CDR3 has 11 residues. Germline assignment: CDR1 SGHRS and CDR2 YFSETQ. The CDR3: CASGIAGELFF. The CDR3 DNA reads as TGCGCCAGCGGTATAGCCGGGGAGCTGTTTTTT.

CDR3: CASSGLVSGQSYEQYF. In DNA, the CDR3 is TGCGCCAGCAGCGGGTTGGTGTCAGGGCAATCCTACGAGCAGTACTTC. The chain recombines TRBV5-1 with TRBJ2-7; possible D gene TRBD1, 5 bases. This CDR3 is built from 16 residues. Looked up from germline, CDR1 is SGHRS and CDR2 is YFSETQ. V was pared by 4 bases and J by 1 base, with 18 bases between.

In its sample, this clone was seen a few times. The chain uses TRBV19 and TRBJ2-7; a weak D match, TRBD1 (5 bases). The V gene lost 6 bases and the J gene lost 0 bases, with 12 bases spanning the gap. CDR1 and CDR2 (germline): LNHDA, SQIVND (reference sequence). The CDR3 covers 14 residues. The CDR3 protein is CASSMLDSSYEQYF. The DNA for the CDR3 is TGTGCCAGTAGCATGCTCGACAGCTCCTACGAGCAGTACTTC.

This clone was counted between two and nine times. The chain couples TRBV7-9 to TRBJ2-7; 7 bases map to TRBD1. CDR3 length: 14 residues. CDR1 SEHNR and CDR2 FQNEAQ come from the germline V gene (reference sequence). V shed 5 bases and J 4 bases; nucleotides not matched to a gene: 8. This CDR3 reads CASSPGQVGYEQYF. The CDR3 DNA reads as TGTGCCAGCAGCCCCGGACAGGTGGGATACGAGCAGTACTTC.

This clone was picked up a small number of times. This chain links TRBV30 with TRBJ2-4; tentative D call: TRBD2 (5 bases). CDR1 and CDR2 from the germline V gene are GTSNPN and SVGIG (reference sequence). Deletions cut 3 bases from V and 0 bases from J, with 12 bases between. The CDR3 runs to 15 residues. The DNA for the CDR3 is TGTGCCTGGAGCGAACTAGTTCTAGCCAAAAACATTCAGTACTTC. Its protein product is CAWSELVLAKNIQYF.

The gene calls are TRBV28 and TRBJ2-5, with 8 bases that match TRBD1. The CDR3 is 14 residues long. V lost 4 bases and J lost 5; bases outside the gene matches: 6. From germline, CDR1 is MDHEN and CDR2 SYDVKM. CDR3 DNA sequence: TGTGCCAGCAGTTCTTCAGGGGGCGTGGAGACCCAGTACTTC. This encodes CASSSSGGVETQYF.

The rearrangement uses TRBV29-1 and TRBJ2-5, with 9 bases aligning to TRBD2. The DNA matches TRBJ2-7 better at its end, which makes the J call doubtful. CDR3 length: 13 residues. CDR1 and CDR2 from the germline V gene are SQVTM and ANQGSEA. CDR3 in DNA: TGCAGCGTTGTGGGACTAGCAGCCTACGAGCAGTACTTC. It codes for CSVVGLAAYEQYF.

This clone was seen only a few times. This chain uses TRBV2 with TRBJ1-6, with D unresolved. V was clipped by 3 bases and J by 9 bases, with 9 bases between them. This CDR3 is built from 13 residues. Germline values: CDR1 SNHLY, CDR2 FYNNEI. Written as DNA, the CDR3 is TGTGCCAGCAGTGATGAGGCCGGTTCACCCCTCCACTTT. Translated: CASSDEAGSPLHF.

V and J are TRBV2 and TRBJ2-5, with D possibly matching TRBD1 (6 bases). Germline values: CDR1 SNHLY, CDR2 FYNNEI. V was shortened by 6 bases and J by 5 bases, with 19 bases between the two germline ends. CDR3 length: 15 amino acids. CDR3 amino acids: CASSATGPQGETQYF. CDR3 bases: TGTGCCAGCAGCGCAACCGGGCCCCAGGGGGAGACCCAGTACTTC.